This T cell receptor (beta chain) was identified in a study of control samples from healthy donors and cancer patients. The repertoire was sequenced with immunoSEQ multiplex PCR; TCRdb's copy has only in-frame clones and lacks some. This table holds around 30,000 clones, approximately 93% found once. This CDR3 comprises 12 residues. V lost 6 bases to trimming and J lost 10 bases, with 10 bases between them. The chain combines TRBV12-3 or TRBV12-4 with TRBJ1-6; D gene uncertain. The material sequenced was PBMCs. The source is a man in his forties or fifties with colorectal cancer. The CDR3 sequence: CASSIRSSPLHF. As DNA, the CDR3 is TGTGCCAGCAGCATTAGAAGCTCACCCCTCCACTTT.